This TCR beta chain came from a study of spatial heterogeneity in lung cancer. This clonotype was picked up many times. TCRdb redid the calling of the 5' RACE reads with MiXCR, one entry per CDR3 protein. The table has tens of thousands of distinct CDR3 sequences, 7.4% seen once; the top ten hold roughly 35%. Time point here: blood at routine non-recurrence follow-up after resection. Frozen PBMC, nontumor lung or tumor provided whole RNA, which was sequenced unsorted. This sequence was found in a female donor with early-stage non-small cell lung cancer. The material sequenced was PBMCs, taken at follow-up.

This CDR3 reads CASSFQTGSPYNEQFF. CDR3 DNA: TGTGCCAGCAGCTTTCAGACAGGGTCCCCCTACAATGAGCAGTTCTTC. V usage is TRBV5-4 and J usage is TRBJ2-1, with 7 positions matching TRBD1. The CDR3 runs 16 residues. J gave up 2 bases and V 2 bases, and 7 bases lay outside the gene matches. Germline loops: CDR1 SGHNT, CDR2 YYREEE (reference sequence).